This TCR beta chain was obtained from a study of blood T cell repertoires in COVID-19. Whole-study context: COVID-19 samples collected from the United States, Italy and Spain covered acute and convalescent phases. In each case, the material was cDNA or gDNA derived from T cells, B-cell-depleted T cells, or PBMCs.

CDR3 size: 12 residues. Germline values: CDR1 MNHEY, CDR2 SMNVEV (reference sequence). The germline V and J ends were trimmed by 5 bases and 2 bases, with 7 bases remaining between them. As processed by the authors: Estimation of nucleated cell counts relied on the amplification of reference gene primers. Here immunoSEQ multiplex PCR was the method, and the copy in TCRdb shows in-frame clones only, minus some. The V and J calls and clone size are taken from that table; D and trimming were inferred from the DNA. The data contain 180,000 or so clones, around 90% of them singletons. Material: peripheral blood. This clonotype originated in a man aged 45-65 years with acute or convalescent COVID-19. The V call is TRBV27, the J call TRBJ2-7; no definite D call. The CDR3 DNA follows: TGTGCCAGCAGTCACACCCCCTACGAGCAGTACTTC. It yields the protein CASSHTPYEQYF.